One TCR beta chain is described in this entry. Its antigen remains unidentified. This specimen belongs to a study of blood T cells in healthy people across ages. Samples had at least 6.5 million PBMCs isolated from them. A J-beta primer mix and a sample-barcoded 5' primer were used in a second PCR of about 7 to 12 cycles. TCRdb used MiXCR to reprocess the 5' RACE reads, holding one entry per CDR3 protein. The sample lists 1.5 million or so distinct CDR3 sequences, approximately 42% occurring once. Study-wide results and caveats: A greater number of naive CD4+ cells and higher diversity distinguished long-lived donors from aged donors.

Sequencing was done on a sample of blood. The receptor was derived from a woman younger than 35 in good health.

CDR3 sequence (DNA): TGTGCTAGTGGGTCAGCATCTAGCACAGATACGCAGTATTTT. Its translation is CASGSASSTDTQYF. J is TRBJ2-3 and V is TRBV12-5, with no clear D. The germline V gene encodes CDR1 LGHNT and CDR2 FRNRAP. Trimming removed 6 bases from V and 0 bases from J, with 10 bases in between. The CDR3 is made up of 14 amino acids.